This passage covers 20 T cell receptor beta chains from one sample sequenced in a study of neurological immune-mediated disorders. Each CDR3 protein is one row after TCRdb ran MiXCR on the 5' RACE reads. Counted here are tens of thousands of distinct CDR3 sequences, 3.5% to 4.5% occurring once; the ten biggest clones make up around 2%. Sequencing was done on a sample of PBMCs. These receptors all stem from a man aged 25 to 45 with multiple sclerosis.

This clonotype has ten or more counts. V is TRBV5-1 and J is TRBJ1-2; D not resolved. The CDR3 consists of 15 residues. Germline V gene lookup returns CDR1 SGHRS and CDR2 YFSETQ. V gave up 0 bases and J gave up 6 bases, with 15 bases separating them. Written as DNA, the CDR3 is TGCGCCAGCAGCTTGGTTACGGGTTGGGAGGATGGCTACACCTTC. This codes for CASSLVTGWEDGYTF.

This clonotype has at least ten counts. The V gene is TRBV5-1, the J gene TRBJ1-6; D call uncertain. The CDR3 length is 14 residues. Trimming took off 2 bases at V and 9 bases at J, with 12 bases between the two ends. In germline, CDR1 is SGHRS, CDR2 YFSETQ. This chain's CDR3 is CASSLGFYPSPLHF. The DNA of the CDR3 is TGCGCCAGCAGCTTAGGCTTTTACCCTTCACCCCTCCACTTT.

This clonotype was counted between two and nine times. The V and J genes are TRBV11-3 and TRBJ1-1; D remains unclear. The germline V and J ends were trimmed by 2 bases and 4 bases, with 8 bases remaining between them. The CDR3 runs 13 residues. Germline V gene lookup returns CDR1 SGHNT and CDR2 YENEEA. CDR3 coding DNA: TGTGCCAGCAGCTTATTTGGGAGCACTGAAGCTTTCTTT. Protein sequence: CASSLFGSTEAFF.

This clonotype was seen many times. The V and J genes are TRBV20-1 and TRBJ1-2; the D is unclear. Looked up from germline, CDR1 is DFQATT and CDR2 is SNEGSKA (reference sequence). The CDR3 consists of 15 residues. V was trimmed by 1 base and J by 7 bases, leaving 19 bases between them. CDR3 residues: CSARVLGEGLSGYTF. The CDR3 nucleotides are TGCAGTGCTAGAGTCCTCGGGGAGGGTTTGAGTGGCTACACCTTC.

Ten or more counts support this clonotype. This chain links TRBV12-3 or TRBV12-4 with TRBJ1-3; 8 nucleotides line up with TRBD1. The CDR3 runs 15 residues. The junction had 8 bases not matched to a gene; V was cut back by 6 bases and J by 4 bases. The CDR3 coding sequence is TGTGCCAGCAGCTTGGTCCGACAGGGGGGAAACACCATATATTTT. Amino acids: CASSLVRQGGNTIYF.

The J gene is TRBJ2-7, the V gene TRBV9, with 8 bases that match TRBD1. The CDR3 loop spans 15 amino acids. The germline V gene has CDR1 SGDLS and CDR2 YYNGEE. Trimming at V came to 3 bases and at J to 2 bases, leaving 7 bases not matched to a gene. CDR3 sequence (DNA): TGTGCCAGCAGCGCGGACAGGGCCAACACCTACGAGCAGTACTTC. Translation gives CASSADRANTYEQYF.

By its share, this clonotype is medium-sized. This chain connects TRBV12-3 or TRBV12-4 to TRBJ2-1, with 7 bases aligning to TRBD1. This CDR3 contains 15 residues. V trimming: 4 bases; J trimming: 3 bases; junction bases outside the gene matches: 6. Here the CDR3 DNA reads TGTGCCAGCAGTTCCCGGACAGGAAACTACAATGAGCAGTTCTTC. Protein sequence: CASSSRTGNYNEQFF.

About this clonotype itself: Germline is not matched at one junction end, which may reflect a read error. CDR3 DNA: TGCAGTGCTGGTCCAGGTCGCGGCACCGGGGAGATGTTTTTT. Its protein product is CSAGPGRGTGEMFF. The chain recombines TRBV20-1 with TRBJ2-2, with a tentative D call TRBD2 (5 bases). The germline gives CDR1 DFQATT, CDR2 SNEGSKA (reference sequence). This CDR3 comprises 14 residues.

About this clonotype itself: Since a much larger clone is just one base distant, this may be a read error. This chain joins TRBV12-3 or TRBV12-4 and TRBJ1-2; D uncertain. The CDR3 runs to 13 residues. The CDR3 reads CTSSLTRPGGYTF. As DNA, the CDR3 is TGTACCAGCAGTTTGACCAGACCCGGTGGCTACACCTTC.

This clonotype has a count of ten or more. This chain connects TRBV10-3 to TRBJ2-2; 7 nucleotides agree with TRBD1. CDR1 and CDR2 (germline): ENHRY, SYGVKD. V was pared by 8 bases and J by 9 bases, with 18 bases of the junction left unmatched. The CDR3 is 16 residues long. The CDR3 spells CAIGEDPLQGSRELFF. CDR3 sequence (DNA): TGTGCCATCGGGGAAGACCCTCTACAGGGGTCCCGGGAGCTGTTTTTT.

This clonotype was picked up many times. The gene calls are TRBV20-1 and TRBJ2-5; 10 bases align to TRBD2. Germline V CDR1 and CDR2: DFQATT, SNEGSKA (reference sequence). J gave up 7 bases and V 4 bases, and 9 bases lay outside the gene matches. The CDR3 is 14 residues long. The CDR3 reads CSAIRTSGPLTQYF. The DNA of the CDR3 is TGCAGTGCTATTAGGACTAGCGGCCCGCTGACCCAGTACTTC.

This clonotype came up many times. The chain combines TRBV12-3 or TRBV12-4 with TRBJ2-1, with 11 bases aligning to TRBD2. This CDR3 region has 15 residues. V lost 6 bases to trimming and J lost 3 bases; unmatched junction nucleotides: 4. DNA for the CDR3: TGTGCCAGCAGGCCACTAGCGGGGGACTACAATGAGCAGTTCTTC. It translates to CASRPLAGDYNEQFF.

This clonotype was observed many times. The rearrangement uses TRBV4-1 and TRBJ2-7, with TRBD1 as a possible D gene (5 bases). Germline V gene lookup returns CDR1 MGHRA and CDR2 YSYEKL. The V gene lost 4 bases and the J gene lost 5 bases, with 6 bases spanning the gap. The CDR3 loop spans 11 amino acids. CDR3 protein: CASSPRDEQYF. The CDR3 nucleotides read TGCGCCAGCAGCCCCAGGGACGAGCAGTACTTC.

Only a few counts were recorded for this clonotype. At one of its ends the junction is not consistent with the germline gene, which may arise from a read error. The chain carries TRBV5-1 and TRBJ2-1; the D is unclear. Germline V gene data show CDR1 as SGHRS and CDR2 as YFSETQ. The CDR3 covers 13 residues. The CDR3, as DNA: TGCGCCAGCAGCCAGACCCTCTACAATGAGCAATTCTTC. It translates to CASSQTLYNEQFF.

Concerning this clonotype itself: The CDR3 does not close with the conserved phenylalanine or tryptophan, likely indicating a read error. J is TRBJ2-4 and V is TRBV5-6, with 8 bases identical to TRBD1. V dropped 3 bases and J dropped 7; count of bases not matched to a gene: 3. Germline assignment: CDR1 SGHDT and CDR2 YYEEEE. This CDR3 region has 13 residues. The CDR3 sequence: CASSSDRGNIQYI. In DNA form, the CDR3 reads TGTGCCAGCAGCTCAGACAGGGGTAACATTCAGTACATC.

This clonotype appeared many times. V usage is TRBV6-5 and J usage is TRBJ2-7; TRBD1 might be the D (6 bases). The length of the CDR3 is 15 residues. The V gene's germline CDR1 is MNHEY and CDR2 SVGAGI. V lost 2 bases to trimming and J lost 1 base, with 12 bases between them. CDR3 DNA: TGTGCCAGCAGTTACCGCAGGGGTAGTTCCTACGAGCAGTACTTC. This encodes CASSYRRGSSYEQYF.

This clonotype was counted many times. This chain connects TRBV29-1 to TRBJ1-2, with D possibly matching TRBD1 (5 bases). Trimming took 6 bases from V and 7 from J, leaving 18 bases between them. The CDR3 runs to 13 residues. CDR1 is SQVTM, CDR2 ANQGSEA, per germline. CDR3 DNA sequence: TGCAGCGTAGGACACCCCTCGGGGGGTGGCTACACCTTC. This encodes CSVGHPSGGGYTF.

This clonotype has a count of ten or more. The CDR3 loop is CASSYSRGTGDHGYTF. CDR3 sequence (DNA): TGTGCCAGCAGTTACTCGAGGGGGACAGGGGACCACGGCTACACCTTC. J is TRBJ1-2 and V is TRBV6-5; 10 nucleotides agree with TRBD1. The CDR3 length is 16 residues. The germline gives CDR1 MNHEY, CDR2 SVGAGI. Trimming took 0 bases from V and 8 from J; bases not matched to a gene: 9.

The chain is built from TRBV6-4 and TRBJ2-3; 9 nucleotides match TRBD1. V lost 0 bases, J lost 4 bases, and 14 bases stayed unmatched. Per the germline V gene, CDR1 is MRHNA and CDR2 is SNTAGT. CDR3 size: 19 residues. CDR3 amino acids: CASSDSKGPGQGGADTQYF. The CDR3 nucleotides are TGTGCCAGCAGTGACTCGAAAGGGCCGGGACAGGGTGGCGCAGATACGCAGTATTTT.

This clonotype was seen only a few times. In nucleotides, the CDR3 is TGTGCCAGCGGCGGTGGGGGGGGATTTCCCGAAGCTTTCTTT. This gives the protein CASGGGGGFPEAFF. This chain links TRBV9 with TRBJ1-1; tentatively, D is TRBD1 (5 bases). The V and J ends lost 7 bases and 8 bases respectively, with 21 bases between them. Germline CDR1 and CDR2: SGDLS and YYNGEE. This CDR3 is built from 14 residues.